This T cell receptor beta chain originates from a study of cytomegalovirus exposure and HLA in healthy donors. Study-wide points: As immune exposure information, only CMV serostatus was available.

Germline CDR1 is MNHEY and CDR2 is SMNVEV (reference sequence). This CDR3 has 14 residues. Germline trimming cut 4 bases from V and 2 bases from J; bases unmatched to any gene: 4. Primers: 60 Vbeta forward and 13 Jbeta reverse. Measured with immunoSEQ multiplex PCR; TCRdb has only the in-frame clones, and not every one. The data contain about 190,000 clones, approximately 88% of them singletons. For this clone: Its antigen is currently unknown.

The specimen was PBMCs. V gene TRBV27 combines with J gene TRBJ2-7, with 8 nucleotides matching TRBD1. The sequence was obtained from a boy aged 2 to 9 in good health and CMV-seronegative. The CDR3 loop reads CASSSGTGPYEQYF. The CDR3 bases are TGTGCCAGCAGTTCCGGGACAGGCCCCTACGAGCAGTACTTC.